These 5 T cell receptor beta chains were sequenced from one sample in a study of T cells in women clearing cervical HPV infection. The data were produced by immunoSEQ multiplex PCR, yet TCRdb's version contains in-frame clones alone and is incomplete. The table counts under 40,000 clones; 3% to 4% lies in the top ten. Sequencing used blood buffy coat. These receptor sequences come from a woman between 18 and 70 years old with a cervical HPV16 infection that either progressed to CIN3+ or cleared (not recorded which).

For this clone: Coverage ceases 3 residues before the CDR3 finishes, and the germline J gene fills in the end. V usage is TRBV5-1 and J usage is TRBJ2-4, with 7 bases matching TRBD1. With V trimmed by 0 bases and J by 6 bases, 6 bases remained unmatched. This CDR3 has 15 amino acids. Germline V gene data show CDR1 as SGHRS and CDR2 as YFSETQ. Partial CDR3 DNA: TGCGCCAGCAGCTTGGGAGGGACAGACCGAAACATT. Its protein product is CASSLGGTDRNI. In full, the CDR3 reads CASSLGGTDRNIQYF.

About this clone: The CDR3 end lies 3 residues beyond the end of the read and is filled in from the germline J gene. The chain links TRBV20-1 to TRBJ2-1; 14 nucleotides agree with TRBD2. This CDR3 spans 19 amino acids. V shed 1 base, J shed 2 bases, and the junction held 10 bases outside the gene matches. Germline V gene sequence: CDR1 DFQATT, CDR2 SNEGSKA (reference sequence). The CDR3 protein is CSARGLAGGARAPYNEQFF. The part of the CDR3 DNA that was read is TGCAGTGCTAGAGGACTAGCGGGAGGGGCCAGGGCCCCCTACAATGAG.

As to this clone: The read terminates 3 residues before the CDR3 end, so the remaining end is supplied by the germline J gene. This chain links TRBV2 with TRBJ2-3; 7 bases match TRBD1. This CDR3 spans 12 amino acids. The germline V gene has CDR1 SNHLY and CDR2 FYNNEI. CDR3 DNA, as far as it was read: TGTGCCAGCGGGACAGCTCAAGAGACG. This translates into CASGTAQET. The whole CDR3 sequence is CASGTAQETQYF. Combining the CDR3 with reference TRBV2 and TRBJ2-3 gives the whole variable domain EPEVTQTPSHQVTQMGQEVILRCVPISNHLYFYWYRQILGQKVEFLVSFYNNEISEKSEIFDDQFSVERPDGSNFTLKIRSTKLEDSAMYFCASGTAQETQYFGPGTRLTVL.

Comments on this clone: The read stops 3 residues short of the end of the CDR3; the missing end is completed from the germline J gene. This chain joins TRBV30 and TRBJ1-6; D possibly corresponds to TRBD1 (6 bases). V shed 4 bases and J shed 10 bases, with 14 bases lying between them. Germline values: CDR1 GTSNPN, CDR2 SVGIG (reference sequence). This CDR3 is built from 13 residues. The CDR3: CAWTKGGESPLHF. The covered CDR3 bases are TGTGCCTGGACCAAAGGGGGGGAGTCACCC.

Note on this clone: The read gets to within 3 residues of the CDR3 end, and the germline J gene fills in the rest. V gene TRBV2 combines with J gene TRBJ1-5, with 9 bases fitting TRBD1. The CDR3 has 17 amino acids. Germline V lookup: CDR1 SNHLY, CDR2 FYNNEI. The V and J ends lost 6 bases and 4 bases, in that order; junction bases with no gene match: 13. CDR3 loop: CASRAGQGDRRNQPQHF. The DNA read from the CDR3 is TGTGCCAGCAGGGCGGGACAGGGTGACCGAAGAAATCAGCCC.